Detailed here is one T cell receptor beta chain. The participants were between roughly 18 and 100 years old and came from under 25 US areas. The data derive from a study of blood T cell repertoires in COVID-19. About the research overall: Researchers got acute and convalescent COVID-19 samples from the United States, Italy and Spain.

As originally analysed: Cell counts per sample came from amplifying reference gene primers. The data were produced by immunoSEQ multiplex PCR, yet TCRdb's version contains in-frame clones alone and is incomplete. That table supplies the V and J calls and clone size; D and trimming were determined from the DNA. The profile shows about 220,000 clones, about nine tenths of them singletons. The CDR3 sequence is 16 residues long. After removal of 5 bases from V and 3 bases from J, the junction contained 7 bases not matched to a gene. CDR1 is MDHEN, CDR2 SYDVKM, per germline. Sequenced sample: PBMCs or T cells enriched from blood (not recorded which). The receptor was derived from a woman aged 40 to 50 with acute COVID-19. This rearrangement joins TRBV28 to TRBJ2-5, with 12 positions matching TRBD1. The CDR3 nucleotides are TGTGCCAGCAGTCCCTCTGGGACAGGGGGCGAAGAGACCCAGTACTTC. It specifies CASSPSGTGGEETQYF. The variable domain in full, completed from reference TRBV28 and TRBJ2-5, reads DVKVTQSSRYLVKRTGEKVFLECVQDMDHENMFWYRQDPGLGLRLIYFSYDVKMKEKGDIPEGYSVSREKKERFSLILESASTNQTSMYLCASSPSGTGGEETQYFGPGTRLLVL.